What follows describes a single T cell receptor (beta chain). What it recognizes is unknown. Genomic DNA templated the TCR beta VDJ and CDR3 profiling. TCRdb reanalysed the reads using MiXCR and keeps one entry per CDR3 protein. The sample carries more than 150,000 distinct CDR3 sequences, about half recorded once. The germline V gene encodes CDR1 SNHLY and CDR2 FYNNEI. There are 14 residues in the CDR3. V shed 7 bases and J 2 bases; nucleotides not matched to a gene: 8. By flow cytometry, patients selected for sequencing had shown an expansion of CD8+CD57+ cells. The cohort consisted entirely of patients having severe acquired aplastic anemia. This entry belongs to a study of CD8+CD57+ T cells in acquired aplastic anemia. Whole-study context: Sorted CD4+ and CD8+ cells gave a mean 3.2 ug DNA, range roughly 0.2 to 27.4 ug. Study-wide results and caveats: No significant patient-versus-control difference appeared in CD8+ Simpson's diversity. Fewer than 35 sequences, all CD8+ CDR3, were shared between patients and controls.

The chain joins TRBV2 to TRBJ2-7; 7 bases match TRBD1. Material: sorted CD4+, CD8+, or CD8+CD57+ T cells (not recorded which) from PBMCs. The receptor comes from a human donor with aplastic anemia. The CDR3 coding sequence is TGTGCCAGCACAAGGGACAGTGGCCCCTACGAGCAGTACTTC. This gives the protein CASTRDSGPYEQYF.